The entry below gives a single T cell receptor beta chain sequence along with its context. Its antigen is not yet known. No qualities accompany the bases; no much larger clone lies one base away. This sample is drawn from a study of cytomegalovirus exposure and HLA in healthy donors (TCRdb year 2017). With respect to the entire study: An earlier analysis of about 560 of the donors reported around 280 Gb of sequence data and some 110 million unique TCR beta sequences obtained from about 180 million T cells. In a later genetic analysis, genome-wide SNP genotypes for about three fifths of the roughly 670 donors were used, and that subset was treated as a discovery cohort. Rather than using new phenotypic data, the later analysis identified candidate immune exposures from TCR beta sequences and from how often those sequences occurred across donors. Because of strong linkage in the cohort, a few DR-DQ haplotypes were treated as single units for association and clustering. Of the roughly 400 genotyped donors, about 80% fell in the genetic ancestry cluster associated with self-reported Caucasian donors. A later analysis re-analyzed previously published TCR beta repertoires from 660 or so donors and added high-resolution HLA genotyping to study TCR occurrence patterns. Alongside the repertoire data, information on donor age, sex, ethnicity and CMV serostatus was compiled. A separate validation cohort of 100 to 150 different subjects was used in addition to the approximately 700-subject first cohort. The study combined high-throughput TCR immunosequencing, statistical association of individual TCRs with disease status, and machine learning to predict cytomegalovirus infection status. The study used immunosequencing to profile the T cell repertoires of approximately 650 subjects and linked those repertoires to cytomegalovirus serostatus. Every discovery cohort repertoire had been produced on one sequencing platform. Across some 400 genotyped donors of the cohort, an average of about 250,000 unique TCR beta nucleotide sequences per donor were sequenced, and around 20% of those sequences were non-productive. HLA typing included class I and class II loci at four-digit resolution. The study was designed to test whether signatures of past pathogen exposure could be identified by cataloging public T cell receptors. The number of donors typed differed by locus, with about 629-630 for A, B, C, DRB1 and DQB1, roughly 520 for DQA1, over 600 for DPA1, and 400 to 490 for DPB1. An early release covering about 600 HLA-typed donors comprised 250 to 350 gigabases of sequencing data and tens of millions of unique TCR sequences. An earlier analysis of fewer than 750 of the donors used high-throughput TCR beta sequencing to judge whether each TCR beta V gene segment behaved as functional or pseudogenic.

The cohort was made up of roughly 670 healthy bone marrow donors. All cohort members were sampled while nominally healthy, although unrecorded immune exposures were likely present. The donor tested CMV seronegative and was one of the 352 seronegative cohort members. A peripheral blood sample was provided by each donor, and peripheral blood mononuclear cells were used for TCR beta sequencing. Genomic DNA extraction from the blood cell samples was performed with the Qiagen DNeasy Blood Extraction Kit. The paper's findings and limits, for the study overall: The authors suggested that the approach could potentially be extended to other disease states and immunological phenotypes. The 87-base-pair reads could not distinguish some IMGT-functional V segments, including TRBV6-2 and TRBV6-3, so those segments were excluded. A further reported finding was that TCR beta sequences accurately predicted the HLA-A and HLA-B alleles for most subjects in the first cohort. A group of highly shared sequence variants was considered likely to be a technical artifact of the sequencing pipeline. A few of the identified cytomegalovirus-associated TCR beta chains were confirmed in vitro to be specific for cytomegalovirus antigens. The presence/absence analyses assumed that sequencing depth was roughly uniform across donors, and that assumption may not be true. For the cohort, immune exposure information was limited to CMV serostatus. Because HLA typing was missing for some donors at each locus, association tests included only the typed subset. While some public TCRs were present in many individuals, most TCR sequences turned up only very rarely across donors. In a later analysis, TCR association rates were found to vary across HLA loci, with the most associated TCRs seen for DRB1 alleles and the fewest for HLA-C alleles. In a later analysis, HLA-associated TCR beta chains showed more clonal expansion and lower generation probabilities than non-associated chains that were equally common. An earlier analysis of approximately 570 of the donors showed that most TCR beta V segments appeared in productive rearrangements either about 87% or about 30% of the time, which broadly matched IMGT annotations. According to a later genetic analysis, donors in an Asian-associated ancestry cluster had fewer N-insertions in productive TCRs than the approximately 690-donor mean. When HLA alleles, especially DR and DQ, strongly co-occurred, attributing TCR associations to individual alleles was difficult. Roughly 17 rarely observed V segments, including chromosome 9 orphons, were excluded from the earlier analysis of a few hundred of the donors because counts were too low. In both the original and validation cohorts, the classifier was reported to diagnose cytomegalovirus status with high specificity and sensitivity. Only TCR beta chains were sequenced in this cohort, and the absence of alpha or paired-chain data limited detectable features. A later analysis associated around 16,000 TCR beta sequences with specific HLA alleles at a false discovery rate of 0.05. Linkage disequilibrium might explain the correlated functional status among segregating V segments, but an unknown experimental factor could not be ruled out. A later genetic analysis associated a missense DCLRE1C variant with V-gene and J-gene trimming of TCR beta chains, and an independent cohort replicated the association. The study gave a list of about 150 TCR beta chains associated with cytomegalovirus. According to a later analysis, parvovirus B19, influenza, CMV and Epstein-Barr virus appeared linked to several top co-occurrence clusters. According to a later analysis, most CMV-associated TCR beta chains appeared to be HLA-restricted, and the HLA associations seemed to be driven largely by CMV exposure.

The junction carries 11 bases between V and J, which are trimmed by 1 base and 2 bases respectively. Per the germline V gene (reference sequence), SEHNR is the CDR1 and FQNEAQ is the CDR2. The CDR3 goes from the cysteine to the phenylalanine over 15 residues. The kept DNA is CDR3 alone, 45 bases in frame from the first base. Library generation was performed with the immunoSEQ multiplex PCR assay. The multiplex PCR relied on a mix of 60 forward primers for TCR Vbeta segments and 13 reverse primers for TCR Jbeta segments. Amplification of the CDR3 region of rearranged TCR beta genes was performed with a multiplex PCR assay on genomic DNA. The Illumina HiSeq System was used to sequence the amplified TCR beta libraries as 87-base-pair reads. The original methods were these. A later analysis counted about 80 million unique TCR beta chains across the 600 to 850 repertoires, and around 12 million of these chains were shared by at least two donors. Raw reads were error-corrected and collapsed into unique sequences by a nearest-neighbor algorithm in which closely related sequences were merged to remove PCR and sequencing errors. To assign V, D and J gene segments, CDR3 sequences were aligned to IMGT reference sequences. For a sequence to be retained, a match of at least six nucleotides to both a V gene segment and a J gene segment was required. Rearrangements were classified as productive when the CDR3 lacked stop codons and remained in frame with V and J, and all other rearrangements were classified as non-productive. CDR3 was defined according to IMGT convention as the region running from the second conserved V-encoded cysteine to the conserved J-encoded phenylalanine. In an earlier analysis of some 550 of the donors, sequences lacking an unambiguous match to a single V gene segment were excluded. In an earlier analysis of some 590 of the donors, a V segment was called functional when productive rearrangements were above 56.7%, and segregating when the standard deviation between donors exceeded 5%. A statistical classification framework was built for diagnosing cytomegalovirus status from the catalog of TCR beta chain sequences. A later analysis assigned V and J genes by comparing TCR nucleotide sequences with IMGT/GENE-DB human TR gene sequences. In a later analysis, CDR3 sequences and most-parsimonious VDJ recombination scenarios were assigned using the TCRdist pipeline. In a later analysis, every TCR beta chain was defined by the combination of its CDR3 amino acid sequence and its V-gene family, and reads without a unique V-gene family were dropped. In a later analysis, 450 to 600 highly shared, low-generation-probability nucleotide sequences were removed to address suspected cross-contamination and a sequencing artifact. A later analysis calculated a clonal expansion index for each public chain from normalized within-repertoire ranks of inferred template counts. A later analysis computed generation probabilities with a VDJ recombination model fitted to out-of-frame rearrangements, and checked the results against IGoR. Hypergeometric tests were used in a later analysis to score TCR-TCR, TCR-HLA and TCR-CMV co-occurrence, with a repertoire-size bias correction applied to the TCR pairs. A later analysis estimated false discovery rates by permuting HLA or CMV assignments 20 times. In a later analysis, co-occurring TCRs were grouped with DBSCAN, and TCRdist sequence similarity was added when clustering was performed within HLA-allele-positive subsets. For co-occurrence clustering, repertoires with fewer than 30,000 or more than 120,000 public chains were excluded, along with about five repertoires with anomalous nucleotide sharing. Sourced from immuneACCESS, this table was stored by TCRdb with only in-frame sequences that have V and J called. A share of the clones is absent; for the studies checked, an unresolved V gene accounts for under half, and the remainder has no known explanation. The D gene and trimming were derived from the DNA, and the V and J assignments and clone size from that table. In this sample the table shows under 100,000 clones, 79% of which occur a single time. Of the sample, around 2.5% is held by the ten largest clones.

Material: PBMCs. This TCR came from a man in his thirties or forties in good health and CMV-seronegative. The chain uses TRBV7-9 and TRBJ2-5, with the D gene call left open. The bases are TGTGCCAGCAGCTTAGAGTTTACTCGGCAAGAGACCCAGTACTTC. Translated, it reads CASSLEFTRQETQYF.